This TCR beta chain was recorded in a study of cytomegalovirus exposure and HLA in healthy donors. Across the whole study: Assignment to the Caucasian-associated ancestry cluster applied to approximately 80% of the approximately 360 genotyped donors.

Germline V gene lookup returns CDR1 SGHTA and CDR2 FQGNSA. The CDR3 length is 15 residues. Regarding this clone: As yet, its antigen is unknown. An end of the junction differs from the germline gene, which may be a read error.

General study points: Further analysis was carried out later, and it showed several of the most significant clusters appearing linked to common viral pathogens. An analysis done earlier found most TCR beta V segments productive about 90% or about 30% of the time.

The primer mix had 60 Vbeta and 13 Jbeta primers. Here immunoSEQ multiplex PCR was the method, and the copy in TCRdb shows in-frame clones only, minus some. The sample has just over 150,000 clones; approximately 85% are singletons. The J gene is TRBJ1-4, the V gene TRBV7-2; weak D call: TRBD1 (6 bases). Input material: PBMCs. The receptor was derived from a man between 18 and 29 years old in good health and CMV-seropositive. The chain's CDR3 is CASSQGGGVGEKLFF. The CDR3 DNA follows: TGCGCCAGCAGCCAAGGAGGGGGGGTGGGGGAAAAACTGTTTTTT. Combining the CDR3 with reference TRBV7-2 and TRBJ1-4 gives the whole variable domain GAGVSQSPSNKVTEKGKDVELRCDPISGHTALYWYRQSLGQGLEFLIYFQGNSAPDKSGLPSDRFSAERTGGSVSTLTIQRTQQEDSAVYLCASSQGGGVGEKLFFGSGTQLSVL.